The next 31 T cell receptor beta chains were all read from a single sample in a study of OX40 agonist ivuxolimab in advanced cancers. Method: immunoSEQ multiplex PCR; TCRdb's copy keeps in-frame clones and lacks some. The sample records about 150,000 clones, about 92% being singletons. The starting material was CD4+ or CD8+ T cells sorted from blood, obtained in a trial of the OX40 agonist ivuxolimab. The receptors originated from an adult with an advanced solid tumor such as melanoma, head and neck, liver or kidney cancer.

This chain uses TRBV27 with TRBJ2-7, with D unclear. This CDR3 is 12 amino acids long. V lost 4 bases, J lost 5 bases, and 9 bases lay in between. Germline lookup yields CDR1 MNHEY and CDR2 SMNVEV (reference sequence). The CDR3 DNA reads as TGTGCCAGCAGTTCCCTTACTCACGAGCAGTACTTC. Its protein product is CASSSLTHEQYF.

The V gene is TRBV5-1, the J gene TRBJ2-5; a weak D match, TRBD2 (6 bases). This CDR3 has 15 residues. The ends were cut back, 5 bases at V and 4 bases at J, with 18 bases in the middle. Germline V gene lookup returns CDR1 SGHRS and CDR2 YFSETQ. The DNA for the CDR3 is TGCGCCAGCAGTCGGGGGTCCGGGGTCGGAGAGACCCAGTACTTC. Translating it yields CASSRGSGVGETQYF.

This clone was seen only a few times. This rearrangement joins TRBV19 to TRBJ2-3, with D maybe TRBD2 (5 bases). V was trimmed by 4 bases and J by 8 bases, leaving 10 bases between them. From germline, CDR1 is LNHDA and CDR2 SQIVND (reference sequence). The CDR3 runs to 12 residues. The CDR3 bases are TGTGCCAGTAGTAACGAGGGTGGTACGCAGTATTTT. It specifies CASSNEGGTQYF.

V gene TRBV7-2 combines with J gene TRBJ1-2; tentatively, D is TRBD1 (5 bases). In germline, CDR1 is SGHTA, CDR2 FQGNSA. Between the trimmed V and J ends, which lost 5 bases and 8 bases, there was a span of 15 bases. The CDR3 runs to 13 residues. CDR3 region: CASSPIGVDGYTF. CDR3 sequence (DNA): TGTGCCAGCAGCCCTATAGGGGTAGACGGCTACACCTTC.

This clone came up a few times. The chain combines TRBV19 with TRBJ1-1; unclear D gene. The V and J ends lost 10 bases and 6 bases respectively, with 9 bases between them. The CDR3 is made up of 10 amino acids. Per germline, CDR1 LNHDA and CDR2 SQIVND (reference sequence). CDR3 in amino acids: CATGVAEAFF. The CDR3 coding sequence is TGTGCCACGGGAGTGGCTGAAGCTTTCTTT. Supplemented by reference TRBV19 and TRBJ1-1, the full variable domain reads DGGITQSPKYLFRKEGQNVTLSCEQNLNHDAMYWYRQDPGQGLRLIYYSQIVNDFQKGDIAEGYSVSREKKESFPLTVTSAQKNPTAFYLCATGVAEAFFGQGTRLTVV.

V and J are TRBV2 and TRBJ2-2; D may be TRBD2 (6 bases). V lost 8 bases to trimming and J lost 4 bases, with 14 bases between them. CDR1 and CDR2 from the germline V gene are SNHLY and FYNNEI. The CDR3 totals 14 residues. In DNA form, the CDR3 reads TGTGCCAGCTCCAACGGGGGTGGCACCGGGGAGCTGTTTTTT. It specifies CASSNGGGTGELFF.

The chain links TRBV5-4 to TRBJ2-5; a possible D gene is TRBD2 (6 bases). This CDR3 region has 14 residues. With 3 bases removed from V and 5 bases from J, the gap between germline ends came to 14 bases. From germline, CDR1 is SGHNT and CDR2 YYREEE (reference sequence). CDR3 amino acids: CASSSRTRGETQYF. As DNA, the CDR3 is TGTGCCAGCAGCTCGAGGACCCGGGGGGAGACCCAGTACTTC.

This chain uses TRBV18 with TRBJ2-1, with 9 bases lining up with TRBD2. The CDR3 sequence is 16 residues long. Germline CDR1 and CDR2: KGHSH and LQKENI. The V segment lost 2 bases and the J segment 5 bases; nucleotides outside the gene matches: 7. This CDR3 reads CASSPGPAGGNNEQFF. For the CDR3, the DNA is TGTGCCAGCTCACCAGGGCCAGCGGGAGGCAACAATGAGCAGTTCTTC.

The chain recombines TRBV18 with TRBJ1-1; the D gene is possibly TRBD1 (5 bases). This CDR3 comprises 16 residues. The V end was cut by 3 bases, the J end by 0 bases, with 14 bases between. Germline V gene data show CDR1 as KGHSH and CDR2 as LQKENI. CDR3 bases: TGTGCCAGCTCACCTAACCGGGGCCCCATGAACACTGAAGCTTTCTTT. This gives the protein CASSPNRGPMNTEAFF.

The table lists this clone with a count of one. This chain joins TRBV27 and TRBJ1-3; D is undetermined. The CDR3 totals 18 residues. Between the trimmed V and J ends, which lost 3 bases and 0 bases, there was a span of 18 bases. Germline V lookup: CDR1 MNHEY, CDR2 SMNVEV (reference sequence). The CDR3 region has the DNA TGTGCCAGCAGTTTCTACCACCCCGGACGGGGCTCTGGAAACACCATATATTTT. It specifies CASSFYHPGRGSGNTIYF.

The chain is built from TRBV5-4 and TRBJ2-7; 16 nucleotides match TRBD2. Germline CDR1 is SGHNT and CDR2 is YYREEE (reference sequence). Losses at the gene ends were 3 bases for V and 4 bases for J; bases not matched to a gene: 13. This CDR3 spans 19 amino acids. In nucleotides, the CDR3 is TGTGCCAGCAGCTCGTCGGGACTAGCGGGAGGGCGGGGAAAGTACGAGCAGTACTTC. Encoded protein: CASSSSGLAGGRGKYEQYF.

The chain couples TRBV7-3 to TRBJ2-2; 9 bases are shared with TRBD1. From germline, CDR1 is SGHTA and CDR2 FQGTGA. The CDR3 runs to 16 residues. Germline trimming cut 5 bases from V and 4 bases from J; bases unmatched to any gene: 8. CDR3 nucleotides: TGTGCCAGCAGCCAATCGGGACAGGGTCTCACCGGGGAGCTGTTTTTT. It codes for CASSQSGQGLTGELFF.

This chain uses TRBV6-4 with TRBJ1-6, with a weak D call TRBD1 (6 bases). Germline V gives CDR1 MRHNA, CDR2 SNTAGT. Trimming shortened V by 4 bases and J by 6 bases, and 13 bases separated the two germline ends. The CDR3 length is 15 residues. The CDR3 loop is CASSAGTLFNSPLHF. The CDR3 nucleotides are TGTGCCAGCAGTGCAGGGACATTGTTTAATTCACCCCTCCACTTT.

This chain uses TRBV6-5 with TRBJ2-7, with D possibly being TRBD1 or TRBD2 (5 bases each). V lost 6 bases to trimming and J lost 3 bases, with 12 bases between them. The V gene's germline CDR1 is MNHEY and CDR2 SVGAGI. The CDR3 is made up of 13 amino acids. Written as DNA, the CDR3 is TGTGCCAGCAGCCCGGGACCCCTCTACGAGCAGTACTTC. Amino acids: CASSPGPLYEQYF.

This clone has only a few counts. This chain links TRBV18 with TRBJ1-6; 7 bases map to TRBD1. Germline assignment: CDR1 KGHSH and CDR2 LQKENI. This CDR3 is 15 amino acids long. V dropped 4 bases and J dropped 5; count of bases not matched to a gene: 5. The CDR3 protein is CASSLQGGNNSPLHF. As DNA, the CDR3 is TGTGCCAGCTCACTTCAGGGGGGGAATAATTCACCCCTCCACTTT.

In DNA, the CDR3 is TGTGCCAGCTCTCGTCCCTTTGGGGGGCAGTACTTC. Translation: CASSRPFGGQYF. The chain uses TRBV18 and TRBJ2-4, with a tentative D call TRBD2 (6 bases). Trimming removed 6 bases from V and 13 bases from J, with 16 bases in between. Germline CDR1 KGHSH, CDR2 LQKENI. CDR3 length: 12 amino acids.

This chain connects TRBV18 to TRBJ2-5, with 7 bases matching TRBD2. Trimming cost V 2 bases and J 5 bases; bases outside gene matches: 8. Germline lookup yields CDR1 KGHSH and CDR2 LQKENI. The CDR3 length is 15 residues. CDR3: CASSPGGRAAETQYF. DNA of the CDR3: TGTGCCAGCTCACCAGGTGGGAGGGCCGCGGAGACCCAGTACTTC.

The CDR3 DNA follows: TGTGCCAGCACCCGCTCAGGGTACGAGCAGTACTTC. Residues: CASTRSGYEQYF. The chain recombines TRBV28 with TRBJ2-7; D perhaps matches TRBD1 (5 bases). The germline V gene encodes CDR1 MDHEN and CDR2 SYDVKM. The CDR3 runs to 12 residues. V was trimmed by 7 bases and J by 4 bases, leaving 11 bases between them.

The V gene is TRBV5-8, the J gene TRBJ2-1; the match to TRBD1 covers 7 bases. This CDR3 has 15 amino acids. CDR1 is SGHTS and CDR2 is YDEGEE in the germline V gene. Losses at the gene ends were 3 bases for V and 7 bases for J; bases not matched to a gene: 10. CDR3 sequence reads: CASSSGLTGLNEQFF. DNA of the CDR3: TGTGCCAGCAGCTCTGGGCTGACAGGGCTGAATGAGCAGTTCTTC.

As regards this clone: Other DNA sequences in this sample translate to the same CDR3. The gene calls are TRBV5-1 and TRBJ2-3, with 7 bases aligning to TRBD2. Germline trimming cut 0 bases from V and 0 bases from J; bases unmatched to any gene: 4. This CDR3 region has 16 residues. Germline assignment: CDR1 SGHRS and CDR2 YFSETQ. DNA of the CDR3: TGCGCCAGCAGCTTGGCTCTAGCGGCTAGCACAGATACGCAGTATTTT. Protein: CASSLALAASTDTQYF.

V gene TRBV6-6 combines with J gene TRBJ1-2; 10 bases agree with TRBD1. From germline, CDR1 is MNHNY and CDR2 SVGAGI (reference sequence). V lost 6 bases, J lost 13 bases, and 14 bases stayed unmatched. This CDR3 region has 14 residues. CDR3 residues: CASRRTGQGFLITF. The DNA for the CDR3 is TGTGCCAGCAGGCGGACGGGACAGGGGTTTTTGATCACCTTC.

The chain carries TRBV6-1 and TRBJ1-1; no clear D gene. Germline CDR1 reads MNHNS; CDR2 reads SASEGT. V was pared by 5 bases and J by 6 bases, with 16 bases between. The CDR3 consists of 14 residues. CDR3 protein: CASSITRPVSEAFF. CDR3 sequence (DNA): TGTGCCAGCAGTATAACCCGACCGGTTTCTGAAGCTTTCTTT.

The rearrangement links TRBV4-1 to TRBJ1-6; 7 bases fit TRBD1. This CDR3 has 16 amino acids. Unmatched junction bases numbered 5, after V lost 4 bases and J lost 2 bases. Germline V gives CDR1 MGHRA, CDR2 YSYEKL. CDR3 in amino acids: CASSLQGQTYNSPLHF. CDR3 in DNA: TGCGCCAGCAGCCTACAGGGACAGACCTATAATTCACCCCTCCACTTT.

V and J are TRBV19 and TRBJ2-7; maybe TRBD2 (6 bases). Looked up from germline, CDR1 is LNHDA and CDR2 is SQIVND (reference sequence). The CDR3 runs 13 residues. Deletions cut 5 bases from V and 2 bases from J, with 10 bases between. CDR3 coding DNA: TGTGCCAGTAGTCCGGGGGTAACCTACGAGCAGTACTTC. Translation: CASSPGVTYEQYF.

The rearrangement links TRBV27 to TRBJ2-7, with D possibly TRBD2 on 6 matching bases. V was pared by 6 bases and J by 0 bases, with 18 bases between. CDR3 size: 16 residues. Germline CDR1 is MNHEY and CDR2 is SMNVEV (reference sequence). For the CDR3, the DNA is TGTGCCAGCAGCCGCGGGGTCGGGCAGGGCTCCTACGAGCAGTACTTC. It codes for CASSRGVGQGSYEQYF.

Only one count was recorded for this clone. The J gene is TRBJ1-2, the V gene TRBV7-9, with 9 positions matching TRBD1. The germline V gene has CDR1 SEHNR and CDR2 FQNEAQ (reference sequence). The CDR3 length is 16 residues. J lost 4 bases, V lost 5 bases, and 11 bases had no gene match. DNA of the CDR3: TGTGCCAGCAGCGTAAGGGGGACAGGGAACCTCTATGGCTACACCTTC. Amino acids: CASSVRGTGNLYGYTF. Using reference TRBV7-9 and TRBJ1-2 for the parts outside the CDR3, the full variable domain is DTGVSQNPRHKITKRGQNVTFRCDPISEHNRLYWYRQTLGQGPEFLTYFQNEAQLEKSRLLSDRFSAERPKGSFSTLEIQRTEQGDSAMYLCASSVRGTGNLYGYTFGSGTRLTVV.

The V and J genes are TRBV5-1 and TRBJ2-7, with D perhaps TRBD2 (5 bases). This CDR3 comprises 17 residues. The V end was cut by 5 bases, the J end by 0 bases, with 21 bases between. Per germline, CDR1 SGHRS and CDR2 YFSETQ. The CDR3, as DNA: TGCGCCAGCAGTCCGGCTCGTGCGGGCGGGCACTCCTACGAGCAGTACTTC. Encoded protein: CASSPARAGGHSYEQYF. The full variable domain, completed using reference TRBV5-1 and TRBJ2-7, is KAGVTQTPRYLIKTRGQQVTLSCSPISGHRSVSWYQQTPGQGLQFLFEYFSETQRNKGNFPGRFSGRQFSNSRSEMNVSTLELGDSALYLCASSPARAGGHSYEQYFGPGTRLTVT.

The genes are TRBV5-8 and TRBJ2-2; weak D call: TRBD2 (5 bases). The CDR3 extends over 14 amino acids. Germline V gene lookup returns CDR1 SGHTS and CDR2 YDEGEE. V shed 4 bases and J shed 5 bases, with 12 bases lying between them. The CDR3 nucleotides are TGTGCCAGCAGCACGGGATTTCCAACCGGGGAGCTGTTTTTT. Its translation is CASSTGFPTGELFF.

The V call is TRBV7-9, the J call TRBJ1-1; maybe TRBD1 (6 bases). The CDR3 has 13 residues. Looked up from germline, CDR1 is SEHNR and CDR2 is FQNEAQ (reference sequence). Between the trimmed V and J ends, which lost 6 bases and 11 bases, there was a span of 19 bases. The CDR3 sequence is CASRHDRPSNAFF. The CDR3 DNA reads as TGTGCCAGCAGACACGACAGGCCTTCCAACGCTTTCTTT. Combining the CDR3 with reference TRBV7-9 and TRBJ1-1 gives the whole variable domain DTGVSQNPRHKITKRGQNVTFRCDPISEHNRLYWYRQTLGQGPEFLTYFQNEAQLEKSRLLSDRFSAERPKGSFSTLEIQRTEQGDSAMYLCASRHDRPSNAFFGQGTRLTVV.

This chain joins TRBV10-1 and TRBJ1-1; 7 positions match TRBD1. The CDR3 length is 12 residues. Germline V gene data show CDR1 as WNHNN and CDR2 as SYGVQD (reference sequence). V trimming: 5 bases; J trimming: 8 bases; junction bases outside the gene matches: 5. The CDR3 reads CASSRQGSEAFF. CDR3 nucleotide sequence: TGCGCCAGCAGTAGACAGGGTTCGGAAGCTTTCTTT.

This clone occurred once. The genes are TRBV5-6 and TRBJ1-2; no firm D call. The germline CDR1 and CDR2 sequences are SGHDT and YYEEEE. V dropped 7 bases and J dropped 8 bases, with 15 bases sitting between them. CDR3 length: 12 residues. This chain's CDR3 is CASSRERRGYTF. The DNA of the CDR3 is TGTGCCAGCTCGCGAGAAAGACGCGGCTACACCTTC.